The clone carrying this T cell receptor (beta chain) was found many times. The antigen is unknown. The trim removed 0 bases at V and 1 base at J, leaving 9 bases unmatched. Germline CDR1 LNHNV, CDR2 YYDKDF (reference sequence). The CDR3 runs to 17 residues. These data belong to a study of T cells after yellow fever vaccination. Study results and caveats: Secondary responses were weaker yet peaked faster, day 5 versus 15. The bulk population could contribute abundant contaminating clonotypes to FACS-sorted repertoires.

TCRdb reprocessed the 5' RACE reads via MiXCR and lists one record per CDR3 protein. Of 200,000 to 250,000 distinct CDR3 sequences listed, about 7% are singletons. The sequence was obtained from a man aged 25 to 40 who received the YFV17D yellow fever vaccine. This chain joins TRBV15 and TRBJ2-7; 7 nucleotides agree with TRBD2. The material sequenced was CD4+ T cells sorted from PBMCs, taken 15 days after the yellow fever booster vaccination. This CDR3 is CATSRDSAGGVSYEQYF. The CDR3 bases are TGTGCCACCAGCAGAGATTCGGCTGGGGGGGTGTCCTACGAGCAGTACTTC.